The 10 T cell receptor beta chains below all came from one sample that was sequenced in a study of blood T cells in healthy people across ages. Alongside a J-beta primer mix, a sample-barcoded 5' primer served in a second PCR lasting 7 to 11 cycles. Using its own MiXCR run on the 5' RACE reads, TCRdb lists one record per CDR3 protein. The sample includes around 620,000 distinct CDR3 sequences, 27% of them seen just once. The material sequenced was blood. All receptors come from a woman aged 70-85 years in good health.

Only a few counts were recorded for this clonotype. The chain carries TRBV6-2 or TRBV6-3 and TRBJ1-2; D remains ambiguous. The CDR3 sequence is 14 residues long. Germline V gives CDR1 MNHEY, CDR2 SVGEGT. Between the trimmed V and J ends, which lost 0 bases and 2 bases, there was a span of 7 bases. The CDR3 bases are TGTGCCAGCAGTTACTCGCAGACGAACTATGGCTACACCTTC. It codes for CASSYSQTNYGYTF.

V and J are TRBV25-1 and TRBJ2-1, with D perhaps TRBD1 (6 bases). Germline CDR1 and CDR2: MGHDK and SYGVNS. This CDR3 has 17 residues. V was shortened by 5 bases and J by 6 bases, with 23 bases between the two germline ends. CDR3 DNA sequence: TGTGCCAGCAGTTCAGGATCGATGCTCGGACAGAGCAATGAGCAGTTCTTC. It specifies CASSSGSMLGQSNEQFF.

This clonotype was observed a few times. The CDR3 sequence: CASSRGHSETQYF. CDR3 DNA sequence: TGTGCCAGCAGCCGAGGACATTCGGAGACCCAGTACTTC. The J gene is TRBJ2-5, the V gene TRBV7-2; possible D gene TRBD1, 5 bases. V was clipped by 5 bases and J by 5 bases, with 12 bases between them. Germline V CDR1 and CDR2: SGHTA, FQGNSA. This CDR3 contains 13 residues.

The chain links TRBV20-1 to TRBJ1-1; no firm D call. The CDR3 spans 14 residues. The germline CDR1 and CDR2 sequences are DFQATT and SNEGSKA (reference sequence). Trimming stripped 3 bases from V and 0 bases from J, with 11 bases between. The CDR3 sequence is CSARVGSMNTEAFF. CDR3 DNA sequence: TGCAGTGCTAGGGTGGGATCGATGAACACTGAAGCTTTCTTT.

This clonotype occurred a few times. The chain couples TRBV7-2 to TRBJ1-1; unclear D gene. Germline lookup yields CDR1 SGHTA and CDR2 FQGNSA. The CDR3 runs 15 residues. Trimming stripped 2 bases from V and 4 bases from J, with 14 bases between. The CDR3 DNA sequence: TGTGCCAGCAGCTTATCCCATAGGGTGGGCACTGAAGCTTTCTTT. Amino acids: CASSLSHRVGTEAFF. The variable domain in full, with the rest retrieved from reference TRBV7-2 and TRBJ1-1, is GAGVSQSPSNKVTEKGKDVELRCDPISGHTALYWYRQSLGQGLEFLIYFQGNSAPDKSGLPSDRFSAERTGGSVSTLTIQRTQQEDSAVYLCASSLSHRVGTEAFFGQGTRLTVV.

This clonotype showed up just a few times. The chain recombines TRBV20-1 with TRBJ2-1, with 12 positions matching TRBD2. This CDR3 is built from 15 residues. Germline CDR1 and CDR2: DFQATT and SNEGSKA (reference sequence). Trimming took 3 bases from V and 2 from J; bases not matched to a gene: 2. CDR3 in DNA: TGCAGTGCTAGGGCTAGCGGGGGGGCCTACAATGAGCAGTTCTTC. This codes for CSARASGGAYNEQFF.

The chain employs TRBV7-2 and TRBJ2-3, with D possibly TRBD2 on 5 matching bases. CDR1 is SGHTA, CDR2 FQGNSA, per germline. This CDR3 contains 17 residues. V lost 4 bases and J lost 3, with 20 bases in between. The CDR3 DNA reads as TGTGCCAGCAGCTCACTGCTACGGAGAGGGCGGACAGATACGCAGTATTTT. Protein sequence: CASSSLLRRGRTDTQYF.

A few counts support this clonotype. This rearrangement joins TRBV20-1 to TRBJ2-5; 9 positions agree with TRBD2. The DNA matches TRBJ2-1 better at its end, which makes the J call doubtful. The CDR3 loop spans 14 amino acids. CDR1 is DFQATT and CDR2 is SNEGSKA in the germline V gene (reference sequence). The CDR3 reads CSATSGADYNEQFF. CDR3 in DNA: TGCAGTGCTACTAGCGGGGCGGACTACAATGAGCAGTTCTTC.

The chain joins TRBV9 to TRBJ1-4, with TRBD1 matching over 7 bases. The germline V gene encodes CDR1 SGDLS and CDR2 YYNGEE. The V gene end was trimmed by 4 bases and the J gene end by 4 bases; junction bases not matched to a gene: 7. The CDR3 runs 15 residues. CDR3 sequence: CASSPLDRLNEKLFF. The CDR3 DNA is TGTGCCAGCAGCCCACTGGACAGGCTTAATGAAAAACTGTTTTTT.

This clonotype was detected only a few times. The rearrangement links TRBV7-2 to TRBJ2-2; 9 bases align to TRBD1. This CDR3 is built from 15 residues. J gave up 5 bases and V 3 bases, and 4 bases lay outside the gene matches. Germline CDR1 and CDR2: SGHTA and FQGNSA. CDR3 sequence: CASSFLTGGTGELFF. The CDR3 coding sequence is TGTGCCAGCAGCTTTTTGACAGGGGGGACCGGGGAGCTGTTTTTT.